This T cell receptor (beta chain) comes out of a study of vaccination and CD4 T cells after COVID-19. Overall study context: SARS-CoV-2 had been detected by nasal swab PCR in convalescent patients; nine were mild, one severe. Post-vaccination specimens were collected at a median of 72 days following dose two (range 14 to 241). No peptide, an HIV-1 Nef pool, or a CEFX pool was what each control culture received. The study's findings and limits: Median SARS-CoV-2-reactive clonotype numbers went up from roughly 21 to 40, but not significantly.

Scientists ran DNA taken from cultured CD4+ T cells through the Oncomine TCR Beta short-read assay for sequencing. TCRdb recomputed calls from the PCR reads with MiXCR, one row per CDR3 protein. The data hold around 21,000 distinct CDR3 sequences, with approximately 48% observed a single time. The germline V gene has CDR1 LNHNV and CDR2 YYDKDF (reference sequence). Trimming stripped 5 bases from V and 10 bases from J, with 11 bases between. The CDR3 runs 12 residues. On this clonotype itself: No antigen is known for it.

Treatment indicated: roughly 10-day PBMC culture with coronavirus spike peptide pools or control peptides (ViraFEST assay). This chain links TRBV15 with TRBJ1-4; D ambiguous. Sequenced here: CD4+ T cells from blood, cultured in vitro, sampled after SARS-CoV-2 vaccination. The sequence was obtained from a human donor who had recovered from COVID-19. CDR3 sequence: CATSGRVGKLFF. CDR3 nucleotides: TGTGCCACCAGCGGGAGGGTGGGAAAACTGTTTTTT.